A selection of T cell receptor beta chains follows, all from one sample in a study of blood T cells in healthy people across ages. In TCRdb, the 5' RACE reads were re-called with MiXCR into one record per CDR3 protein. Of around 850,000 distinct CDR3 sequences in the sample, under 40% were seen once. Sequenced: blood. These receptors were collected from a man between 18 and 29 years old in good health. Both conserved end residues are trimmed from each CDR3.

TRBJ2-3,TRBV9,ASSEGGGAADTQY
TRBJ1-5,TRBV7-2,ASSSPTGNQPQH
TRBJ1-2,TRBV20-1,SARGTTLTGGGYT
TRBJ1-4,TRBV15,AASRDGGRGLTNEKLF
TRBJ2-5,TRBV6-9,ASSYFRQGGQETQY
TRBJ2-3,TRBV5-1,ASSPAGQTTDTQY
TRBJ2-5,TRBV6-6,ASTVETQETQY
TRBJ1-2,TRBV27,ASSSTTGNNYGYT
TRBJ2-1,TRBV20-1,SAPPLAGAIGIAREQF
TRBJ2-7,TRBV28,ASSSAVRLGLGYEQY
TRBJ1-4,TRBV5-1,ASSPGRLANEKLF
TRBJ1-1,TRBV7-2,ASSLSPGTTEAF
TRBJ2-1,TRBV5-1,ASSLRGDSYNEQF
TRBJ2-3,TRBV20-1,SATPQGQSLTDTQY
TRBJ2-7,TRBV7-9,ASSWGSGQGNSYEQY
TRBJ2-5,TRBV5-1,ASSLAIGAQETQY
TRBJ2-1,TRBV3-1,ASSLPTGTGQNNEQF
TRBJ2-1,TRBV6-2/TRBV6-3,ATTVTSGLAGITEKNEQF
TRBJ1-4,TRBV4-1,ASSQVGTRGEKLF
TRBJ1-1,TRBV28,ASLPGGPNTEAF
TRBJ1-1,TRBV6-5,ASSSRGDTEAF
TRBJ2-1,TRBV12-5,ASGVGIRQF
TRBJ1-4,TRBV20-1,NAGDSQTNEKLF
TRBJ1-2,TRBV20-1,SPGGQYGYT
TRBJ1-2,TRBV6-5,ASRGGTGSNYGYT
TRBJ1-2,TRBV20-1,SAREPSGRSYGYT
TRBJ1-1,TRBV12-3/TRBV12-4,ASTRTANTEAF
TRBJ2-1,TRBV20-1,SAFGLAGANEQF
TRBJ2-1,TRBV11-3,ASSLARGLAGSSYNEQF